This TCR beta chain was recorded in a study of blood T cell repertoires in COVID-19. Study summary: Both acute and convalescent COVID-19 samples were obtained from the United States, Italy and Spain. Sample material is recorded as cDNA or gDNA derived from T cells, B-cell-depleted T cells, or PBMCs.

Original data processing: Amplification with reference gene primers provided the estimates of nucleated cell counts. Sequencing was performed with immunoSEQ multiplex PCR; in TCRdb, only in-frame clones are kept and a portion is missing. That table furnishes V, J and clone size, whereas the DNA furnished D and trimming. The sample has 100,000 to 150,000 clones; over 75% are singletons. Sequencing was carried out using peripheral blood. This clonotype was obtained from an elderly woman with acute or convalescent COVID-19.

In DNA form, the CDR3 reads TGTGCCAGCAGTGAAGACAGAGCGGGAAATCAGCCCCAGCATTTT. It encodes CASSEDRAGNQPQHF. J is TRBJ1-5 and V is TRBV2; D uncertain. V was cut by 1 base and J by 4 bases, with 11 bases left in between. Germline V gene lookup returns CDR1 SNHLY and CDR2 FYNNEI. The CDR3 contains 15 residues.